Listed below are T cell receptor beta chains from one sample, sequenced in a study of blood T cell repertoires in COVID-19. The protocol was immunoSEQ multiplex PCR, while the TCRdb copy is restricted to in-frame clones and leaves out a portion. The sample carries 200,000 to 250,000 clones, about 80% recorded once. Source material: peripheral blood. The receptors derive from a man older than 75 with acute or convalescent COVID-19. Each CDR3 is given with its conserved first and last residue. A D gene is named only where the DNA matches it firmly. Size is stated for part of the rows, as once, few or many counts, or as a class when the clone is expanded.

j_call: TRBJ1-4; d_call: NA; clone_size: once; v_call: TRBV18; cdr3_aa: CASSSSPGEKLFF; cdr3_nt: TGTGCCAGCTCTTCTTCCCCGGGGGAAAAACTGTTTTTT
j_call: TRBJ2-7; d_call: TRBD2; clone_size: NA; v_call: TRBV4-1; cdr3_aa: CASSQTVLAGSYEQYF; cdr3_nt: TGCGCCAGCAGCCAGACCGTCCTAGCGGGATCCTACGAGCAGTACTTC
j_call: TRBJ1-5; d_call: TRBD1; clone_size: NA; v_call: TRBV3-1/TRBV3-2; cdr3_aa: CASSQAGTAGNQPQHF; cdr3_nt: TGTGCCAGCAGCCAGGCCGGGACAGCGGGCAATCAGCCCCAGCATTTT
j_call: TRBJ1-1; d_call: NA; clone_size: NA; v_call: TRBV18; cdr3_aa: CASSPRGTLNTEAFF; cdr3_nt: TGTGCCAGCTCACCTAGAGGGACATTGAACACTGAAGCTTTCTTT
j_call: TRBJ1-2; d_call: NA; clone_size: NA; v_call: TRBV6-1; cdr3_aa: CASSEGSGGGYGYTF; cdr3_nt: TGTGCCAGCAGTGAGGGGTCGGGAGGGGGCTATGGCTACACCTTC
j_call: TRBJ1-1; d_call: NA; clone_size: NA; v_call: TRBV4-1; cdr3_aa: CASSPRGGNTEAFF; cdr3_nt: TGCGCCAGCAGCCCCCGGGGGGGTAACACTGAAGCTTTCTTT
j_call: TRBJ2-7; d_call: NA; clone_size: NA; v_call: TRBV6-5; cdr3_aa: CASSLSGTRSLGEQYF; cdr3_nt: TGTGCCAGCAGTTTATCCGGGACAAGGTCACTTGGGGAGCAGTACTTC
j_call: TRBJ2-7; d_call: TRBD1; clone_size: NA; v_call: TRBV7-6; cdr3_aa: CASSLALRGTGGHEQYF; cdr3_nt: TGTGCCAGCAGCTTAGCGCTGAGGGGGACAGGGGGCCACGAGCAGTACTTC
j_call: TRBJ2-3; d_call: NA; clone_size: NA; v_call: TRBV7-6; cdr3_aa: CASSSWRGREDTQYF; cdr3_nt: TGTGCCAGCAGCTCCTGGAGGGGGCGCGAAGATACGCAGTATTTT
j_call: TRBJ1-1; d_call: TRBD1; clone_size: NA; v_call: TRBV12-5; cdr3_aa: CASGLAPPRGLDTEAFF; cdr3_nt: TGTGCTAGTGGTTTGGCACCCCCTAGGGGGCTGGACACTGAAGCTTTCTTT
j_call: TRBJ2-5; d_call: TRBD1; clone_size: once; v_call: TRBV4-2; cdr3_aa: CASSGGQGAEETQYF; cdr3_nt: TGTGCCAGCAGCGGGGGGCAGGGGGCTGAAGAGACCCAGTACTTC
j_call: TRBJ1-5; d_call: NA; clone_size: NA; v_call: TRBV2; cdr3_aa: CASRKDRLSNQPQHF; cdr3_nt: TGTGCCAGCAGAAAGGACAGACTAAGCAATCAGCCCCAGCATTTT
j_call: TRBJ1-2; d_call: NA; clone_size: NA; v_call: TRBV7-2; cdr3_aa: CASSAVNYGYTF; cdr3_nt: TGTGCCAGCAGCGCGGTTAACTATGGCTACACCTTC
j_call: TRBJ1-2; d_call: TRBD1; clone_size: NA; v_call: TRBV24-1; cdr3_aa: CATSDNRGRSNYGYTF; cdr3_nt: TGTGCCACCAGTGATAACAGGGGGCGCTCCAACTATGGCTACACCTTC
j_call: TRBJ1-5; d_call: NA; clone_size: NA; v_call: TRBV6-5; cdr3_aa: CASSYSGEAQHF; cdr3_nt: TGTGCCAGCAGTTACTCTGGGGAGGCCCAGCATTTT
j_call: TRBJ2-5; d_call: NA; clone_size: NA; v_call: TRBV12-3/TRBV12-4; cdr3_aa: CASLRAYQETQYF; cdr3_nt: TGTGCCAGCCTCAGGGCTTATCAAGAGACCCAGTACTTC
j_call: TRBJ2-1; d_call: TRBD2; clone_size: NA; v_call: TRBV11-2; cdr3_aa: CASSLVLAVGDEQFF; cdr3_nt: TGTGCCAGCAGCTTAGTACTAGCGGTCGGGGATGAGCAGTTCTTC
j_call: TRBJ1-5; d_call: NA; clone_size: NA; v_call: TRBV5-1; cdr3_aa: CASSPGTANNTNQPQHF; cdr3_nt: TGCGCCAGCAGCCCCGGGACTGCTAATAATACCAATCAGCCCCAGCATTTT
j_call: TRBJ1-5; d_call: TRBD1; clone_size: NA; v_call: TRBV27; cdr3_aa: CASSLSAGGFQPQHF; cdr3_nt: TGTGCCAGCAGTTTATCGGCAGGGGGCTTTCAGCCCCAGCATTTT
j_call: TRBJ2-7; d_call: TRBD1; clone_size: once; v_call: TRBV19; cdr3_aa: CASTETGAPKQYF; cdr3_nt: TGTGCCAGTACTGAGACAGGGGCGCCAAAGCAGTACTTC